The 10 T cell receptor beta chains below were found in one sample sequenced in a study of PD-1 blockade in classical Hodgkin lymphoma. TCRdb keeps only in-frame clones here, not all; method: immunoSEQ multiplex PCR. The sample has fewer than 110,000 clones, roughly 89% seen once. Exposure to brentuximab vedotin varied, and each patient had relapsed following autologous stem cell transplantation. The starting material was peripheral blood mononuclear cells (PBMCs), obtained before the second cycle of nivolumab. The receptors come from a human donor with classical Hodgkin lymphoma.

This clone was observed a single time. The chain recombines TRBV4-3 with TRBJ1-2; no firm D call. Trimming removed 4 bases from V and 1 base from J, with 7 bases in between. The CDR3 covers 13 residues. CDR1 and CDR2 from the germline V gene are LGHNA and YSLEER. The CDR3 DNA is TGCGCCAGCAGCCTGGACCTTAACTATGGCTACACCTTC. Translating gives CASSLDLNYGYTF.

The chain has TRBV4-1 and TRBJ2-7; 7 bases match TRBD2. Per germline, CDR1 MGHRA and CDR2 YSYEKL. Losses at the gene ends were 1 base for V and 4 bases for J; bases not matched to a gene: 7. CDR3 length equals 15 residues. CDR3 residues: CASSQGSGAYYEQYF. The CDR3 DNA is TGCGCCAGCAGCCAAGGGAGCGGGGCTTATTACGAGCAGTACTTC.

The CDR3 sequence: CASSQGAGNQPQHF. CDR3 bases: TGTGCCAGCAGCCAAGGGGCCGGCAATCAGCCCCAGCATTTT. The chain couples TRBV4-2 to TRBJ1-5; D not resolved. Germline assignment: CDR1 LGHNA and CDR2 YNFKEQ. The CDR3 contains 14 residues. Trimming cost V 1 base and J 2 bases, with 6 bases left between them.

This chain links TRBV27 with TRBJ2-7; D gene uncertain. The CDR3 is 16 amino acids. Germline lookup yields CDR1 MNHEY and CDR2 SMNVEV (reference sequence). V lost 10 bases and J 0 bases, leaving 22 bases between the germline ends. The CDR3 sequence is CATTRRASISSYEQYF. The CDR3 bases are TGTGCCACTACACGGAGAGCATCTATTAGCTCCTACGAGCAGTACTTC.

The V call is TRBV7-9, the J call TRBJ2-7; 9 bases line up with TRBD1. With 3 bases clipped from V and 4 bases from J, the junction kept 4 bases outside the gene matches. This CDR3 contains 14 residues. Germline V gene sequence: CDR1 SEHNR, CDR2 FQNEAQ (reference sequence). This CDR3 is CASSFAGQGYEQYF. Written as DNA, the CDR3 is TGTGCCAGCAGCTTTGCGGGACAGGGTTACGAGCAGTACTTC.

The chain employs TRBV6-5 and TRBJ1-2; D call uncertain. The CDR3 extends over 15 amino acids. V lost 6 bases and J 4 bases, leaving 18 bases between the germline ends. Per germline, CDR1 MNHEY and CDR2 SVGAGI. Here the CDR3 reads CASSTLEALFYGYTF. CDR3 DNA: TGTGCCAGCAGCACTCTGGAAGCTCTATTCTATGGCTACACCTTC.

The V and J genes are TRBV4-2 and TRBJ2-3; the match to TRBD2 covers 8 bases. The CDR3 runs to 20 residues. Looked up from germline, CDR1 is LGHNA and CDR2 is YNFKEQ. Trimming at V came to 2 bases and at J to 0 bases, leaving 16 bases not matched to a gene. CDR3 sequence reads: CASSQKISGTSIRSTDTQYF. The CDR3, as DNA: TGTGCCAGCAGCCAAAAGATCTCCGGGACTAGTATCCGGAGCACAGATACGCAGTATTTT.

The rearrangement uses TRBV5-1 and TRBJ2-5; D possibly corresponds to TRBD2 (6 bases). V lost 0 bases, J lost 2 bases, and 8 bases lay in between. The germline CDR1 and CDR2 sequences are SGHRS and YFSETQ. The CDR3 totals 14 residues. CDR3 amino acids: CASSLGRGQETQYF. CDR3 DNA: TGCGCCAGCAGCTTGGGTCGGGGGCAAGAGACCCAGTACTTC. The full variable domain, with the rest looked up from reference TRBV5-1 and TRBJ2-5, is KAGVTQTPRYLIKTRGQQVTLSCSPISGHRSVSWYQQTPGQGLQFLFEYFSETQRNKGNFPGRFSGRQFSNSRSEMNVSTLELGDSALYLCASSLGRGQETQYFGPGTRLLVL.

CDR3 sequence (DNA): TGCAGCGTTGCGGACAGGGACTACAATGAGCAGTTCTTC. This encodes CSVADRDYNEQFF. This rearrangement joins TRBV29-1 to TRBJ2-1; TRBD1 matches 8 bases. Trimming took 4 bases from V and 3 from J; bases not matched to a gene: 2. The CDR3 runs 13 residues. The V gene's germline CDR1 is SQVTM and CDR2 ANQGSEA.

In this sample, this clone turned up once. V is TRBV19 and J is TRBJ1-6; 7 positions match TRBD1. CDR1 is LNHDA, CDR2 SQIVND, per germline (reference sequence). V lost 7 bases to trimming and J lost 5 bases; unmatched junction nucleotides: 5. The CDR3 extends over 14 amino acids. CDR3 DNA sequence: TGTGCCAGTAACCCTACAGGGGATAATTCACCCCTCCACTTT. Its protein product is CASNPTGDNSPLHF.